Below, 21 T cell receptor beta chains from the same sample are listed, as sequenced in a study of preoperative IRX-2 immunotherapy in early breast cancer. Indicated treatment: preoperative locoregional IRX-2 cytokine immunotherapy. The data were produced by immunoSEQ multiplex PCR, yet TCRdb's version contains in-frame clones alone and is incomplete. The table shows 25,000 to 30,000 clones, with about 79% occurring only once. Collection took place from a patient treated with IRX-2 immunotherapy. These receptor sequences come from a human donor with breast cancer.

The rearrangement joins TRBV7-6 to TRBJ1-4, with 9 bases identical to TRBD1. The CDR3 spans 16 residues. Germline assignment: CDR1 SGHVS and CDR2 FNYEAQ. J lost 2 bases, V lost 5 bases, and 6 bases had no gene match. CDR3 residues: CASSQQGAQTNEKLFF. CDR3 coding DNA: TGTGCCAGCAGCCAACAGGGGGCGCAGACTAATGAAAAACTGTTTTTT.

The rearrangement joins TRBV15 to TRBJ2-3; the D gene is possibly TRBD2 (5 bases). The CDR3 has 16 residues. In germline, CDR1 is LNHNV, CDR2 YYDKDF (reference sequence). Trimming removed 1 base from V and 2 bases from J, with 13 bases in between. CDR3: CATSRGGQAITDTQYF. The CDR3 region has the DNA TGTGCCACCAGCAGAGGCGGGCAGGCGATCACAGATACGCAGTATTTT.

The chain has TRBV18 and TRBJ2-7; D unclear. CDR1 KGHSH and CDR2 LQKENI come from the germline V gene. V was trimmed by 2 bases and J by 0 bases, leaving 2 bases between them. The CDR3 extends over 12 amino acids. The chain's CDR3 is CASSPDSYEQYF. In DNA, the CDR3 is TGTGCCAGCTCACCAGACTCCTACGAGCAGTACTTC.

The rearrangement links TRBV19 to TRBJ1-1, with 8 bases identical to TRBD1. The V and J ends lost 8 bases and 11 bases, in that order; junction bases with no gene match: 7. The germline V gene encodes CDR1 LNHDA and CDR2 SQIVND (reference sequence). The CDR3 loop spans 11 amino acids. DNA for the CDR3: TGTGCCAGTCGCGTCACAGGGGGGGCTTTCTTT. It yields the protein CASRVTGGAFF. The complete variable domain, with remaining parts taken from reference TRBV19 and TRBJ1-1, reads DGGITQSPKYLFRKEGQNVTLSCEQNLNHDAMYWYRQDPGQGLRLIYYSQIVNDFQKGDIAEGYSVSREKKESFPLTVTSAQKNPTAFYLCASRVTGGAFFGQGTRLTVV.

This clone was seen a single time. The J gene is TRBJ1-1, the V gene TRBV11-3; no firm D call. Trimming took off 5 bases at V and 1 base at J, with 14 bases between the two ends. Per germline, CDR1 SGHNT and CDR2 YENEEA. The CDR3 is 15 residues long. Here the CDR3 reads CASSADPWSNTEAFF. CDR3 bases: TGTGCCAGCAGCGCTGATCCATGGTCGAACACTGAAGCTTTCTTT.

This clone came up a few times. J is TRBJ2-7 and V is TRBV1; the table's D call of TRBD1 was not tested on the DNA. TRBV1 is assigned pseudogene status. CDR3 length: 14 amino acids. The CDR3 DNA follows: TGCGCCAGCAGCCAAGCAGGGGTAATCTACGAGCAGTACTTC. It is translated as CASSQAGVIYEQYF.

The gene calls are TRBV11-3 and TRBJ1-1; D possibly corresponds to TRBD1 (5 bases). V lost 1 base and J 3 bases, leaving 12 bases between the germline ends. The CDR3 is 15 residues long. Germline loops: CDR1 SGHNT, CDR2 YENEEA. As DNA, the CDR3 is TGTGCCAGCAGCTTAGTGGGGGGGACGGACACTGAAGCTTTCTTT. Protein sequence: CASSLVGGTDTEAFF.

This chain links TRBV6-8 with TRBJ2-3; weak D call: TRBD2 (5 bases). From germline, CDR1 is MNHGY and CDR2 SAAAGT. CDR3 length: 17 residues. The V gene lost 7 bases and the J gene lost 5 bases, with 25 bases spanning the gap. The CDR3 region is CASTFIGGGLGGDTQYF. In DNA form, the CDR3 reads TGTGCCAGCACCTTCATTGGAGGAGGTCTAGGAGGAGATACGCAGTATTTT.

The rearrangement uses TRBV7-5 and TRBJ2-7; the table calls TRBD1, which could not be checked here. TRBV7-5 has pseudogene status. The CDR3 extends over 14 amino acids. In DNA form, the CDR3 reads TGTGCCAGCAGCGGACAGGGGGCATTCGGAGAGCAGTACTTC. Protein: CASSGQGAFGEQYF.

The chain carries TRBV6-8 and TRBJ2-7; 8 positions match TRBD1. V shed 5 bases and J 5 bases; nucleotides not matched to a gene: 5. The CDR3 spans 13 residues. The germline V gene has CDR1 MNHGY and CDR2 SAAAGT. CDR3: CASSRQGHDEQYF. CDR3 DNA sequence: TGTGCCAGCAGTAGACAGGGGCACGACGAGCAGTACTTC.

This rearrangement joins TRBV6-8 to TRBJ2-5, with 7 bases lining up with TRBD1. V shed 6 bases and J 5 bases; nucleotides not matched to a gene: 6. Germline V gene lookup returns CDR1 MNHGY and CDR2 SAAAGT. The CDR3 runs to 13 residues. CDR3 amino acids: CASRLTGSETQYF. Written as DNA, the CDR3 is TGTGCCAGCAGATTGACAGGGTCGGAGACCCAGTACTTC.

The V and J genes are TRBV29-1 and TRBJ2-7; D remains unclear. V was clipped by 3 bases and J by 1 base, with 7 bases between them. The length of the CDR3 is 12 residues. Looked up from germline, CDR1 is SQVTM and CDR2 is ANQGSEA. CDR3 DNA sequence: TGCAGCGTTGACGGGCCGTCCTACGAGCAGTACTTC. Protein sequence: CSVDGPSYEQYF.

V usage is TRBV6-8 and J usage is TRBJ1-5; 7 bases align to TRBD1. Unmatched junction bases numbered 2, after V lost 6 bases and J lost 3 bases. The V gene's germline CDR1 is MNHGY and CDR2 SAAAGT. The CDR3 is 13 residues long. The CDR3 sequence is CASRGTVNQPQHF. CDR3 nucleotide sequence: TGTGCCAGCAGAGGGACAGTCAATCAGCCCCAGCATTTT.

The chain carries TRBV6-8 and TRBJ1-2; D is unclear. The CDR3 is made up of 15 amino acids. The germline gives CDR1 MNHGY, CDR2 SAAAGT. Between the trimmed V and J ends, which lost 5 bases and 8 bases, there was a span of 21 bases. The CDR3 here is CASSDTPGASGGYTF. CDR3 nucleotide sequence: TGTGCCAGCAGTGACACCCCGGGAGCGAGCGGCGGCTACACCTTC.

The J gene is TRBJ2-5, the V gene TRBV5-1, with 7 bases fitting TRBD1. This CDR3 region has 15 residues. CDR1 and CDR2 (germline): SGHRS, YFSETQ. Trimming at V came to 4 bases and at J to 2 bases, leaving 8 bases not matched to a gene. The CDR3 loop reads CASSTASGQQETQYF. CDR3 sequence (DNA): TGCGCCAGCAGCACGGCCTCGGGACAGCAAGAGACCCAGTACTTC. The full variable domain, completed using reference TRBV5-1 and TRBJ2-5, is KAGVTQTPRYLIKTRGQQVTLSCSPISGHRSVSWYQQTPGQGLQFLFEYFSETQRNKGNFPGRFSGRQFSNSRSEMNVSTLELGDSALYLCASSTASGQQETQYFGPGTRLLVL.

CDR3: CASSSIAGGQSSGSYNEQFF. CDR3 coding DNA: TGTGCCAGCAGCTCGATAGCGGGAGGGCAATCAAGCGGCTCCTACAATGAGCAGTTCTTC. This chain uses TRBV11-3 with TRBJ2-1, with 11 bases identical to TRBD2. Germline V gene sequence: CDR1 SGHNT, CDR2 YENEEA. This CDR3 region has 20 residues. The trim removed 4 bases at V and 0 bases at J, leaving 14 bases unmatched.

J is TRBJ2-1 and V is TRBV11-3; 11 positions match TRBD2. The germline V gene encodes CDR1 SGHNT and CDR2 YENEEA. CDR3 size: 19 residues. The J segment lost 0 bases and the V segment lost 2 bases, leaving 9 bases of the junction unmatched. The CDR3 DNA is TGTGCCAGCAGCTTATCGGTACTAGCGGGGGTCAGCTCCTACAATGAGCAGTTCTTC. This translates into CASSLSVLAGVSSYNEQFF.

DNA of the CDR3: TGTGCCACCAGCAGGCCCGGGGACAGGGAAGGGGAGACCCAGTACTTC. This codes for CATSRPGDREGETQYF. This chain joins TRBV15 and TRBJ2-5, with 9 bases lining up with TRBD1. The CDR3 runs 16 residues. J gave up 5 bases and V 3 bases, and 10 bases lay outside the gene matches. Per germline, CDR1 LNHNV and CDR2 YYDKDF (reference sequence).

The chain is built from TRBV12-2 and TRBJ1-5; the table's D call, TRBD1, has no DNA check behind it. TRBV12-2 is recorded as a pseudogene. This CDR3 contains 15 residues. The DNA for the CDR3 is TGTGCAAGTCGCTTACACAGGGTAAGCAATCAGCCCCAGCATTTT. Translated, it gives CASRLHRVSNQPQHF.

The rearrangement links TRBV10-3 to TRBJ2-1, with 8 nucleotides matching TRBD1. The germline V gene has CDR1 ENHRY and CDR2 SYGVKD. After removal of 0 bases from V and 4 bases from J, the junction contained 20 bases not matched to a gene. This CDR3 has 21 amino acids. In DNA, the CDR3 is TGTGCCATCAGTGAGTCGTGGCAGGGGGCATGTGGCAAGGGTGGGTACAATGAGCAGTTCTTC. It translates to CAISESWQGACGKGGYNEQFF.

The V gene is TRBV29-1, the J gene TRBJ2-3; D is undetermined. The CDR3 extends over 15 amino acids. Germline lookup yields CDR1 SQVTM and CDR2 ANQGSEA. V was trimmed by 3 bases and J by 0 bases, leaving 13 bases between them. The CDR3 bases are TGCAGCGTTGAGGTGGCTAGGATTAGCACAGATACGCAGTATTTT. As protein: CSVEVARISTDTQYF.